This T cell receptor beta chain was sequenced during a study of T cell clonotyping in hematopoietic cell transplantation (dated by TCRdb to the early 2020s). Describing the broader study: In the study, 150 or so blood samples were gathered from roughly 35 consecutive transplant recipients and their related donors. Recruitment of patients ran from late 2015 to early 2017, and follow-up continued until late 2020 or until death.

This clone appeared a few times. The antigen it binds to is not known. No base-level quality is on record; no much larger clone is a single base apart. Results and caveats for the whole study, not just this receptor: Sample size was limited, and cells were not sorted, so CD4 and CD8 repertoire contributions could not be separated. Broader posttransplant TCR repertoire diversity was predicted by donor and pretransplant recipient Inverse Simpson Index values. A decrease in recipient TCR diversity was observed after transplant, and a progressive increase in pathologically expanded clonotypes was seen from day 30 to day 180. Only a small fraction of recipient repertoires overlapped donor repertoires, with over 95% appearing de novo at the given depth.

TCR beta CDR3 regions were amplified from genomic DNA with the immunoSEQ assay, a bias-controlled multiplex PCR using V- and J-specific primers. A proprietary barcode and Illumina adapter sequences were added to the CDR3 amplicons in a second PCR step. An Illumina MiSeq instrument was used to sequence the CDR3 libraries. The original pipeline was this. Export and quality control were done with immunoSEQ Analyzer 3.0, while downstream analyses used R Bioconductor and Immunarch. Repertoire metrics were calculated using only productive rearrangements within the normalized downsampled data set. Pathologically expanded clonotypes were defined as those larger than 5 templates in the normalized cohort. The Inverse Simpson Index was used to measure repertoire diversity. To capture all clonotypes, the CMV-specificity analyses were run on the non-normalized data set. Sourced from immuneACCESS, this table was stored by TCRdb with only in-frame sequences that have V and J called. A share of the clones is absent; for the studies checked, an unresolved V gene accounts for under half, and the remainder has no known explanation. The V and J calls and clone size were taken over from that table, and D and trimming were inferred from the DNA. Recorded for this sample are fewer than 15,000 clones; 90% of them occurred a single time. The ten most abundant clones make up approximately 1.1% of the sample.

V and J are truncated by 5 bases and 3 bases respectively, leaving an intervening sequence of 10 bases. CDR3 length: 13 amino acids, cysteine to phenylalanine. Only the CDR3 portion is preserved as DNA: 39 bases, with reading frame beginning at the first base. The germline V gene (reference sequence) sets CDR1 to PRHDT and CDR2 to FYEKMQ. Blood samples for TCR beta sequencing were provided by related transplant donors. Nuclei Lysis Solution was used to extract genomic DNA from fresh or cryopreserved unfractionated peripheral blood mononuclear cells. This sequence was found in a man in his thirties or forties in good health. Some clones in this sample may be carry-over from other donors' samples. Sequencing used peripheral blood mononuclear cells. Here the chain combines TRBV13 and TRBJ2-5, and possibly TRBD2, on 6 matching bases. The CDR3 region has the sequence CASSPGTEETQYF. The DNA reads as follows: TGTGCCAGCAGCCCGGGGACTGAAGAGACCCAGTACTTC.